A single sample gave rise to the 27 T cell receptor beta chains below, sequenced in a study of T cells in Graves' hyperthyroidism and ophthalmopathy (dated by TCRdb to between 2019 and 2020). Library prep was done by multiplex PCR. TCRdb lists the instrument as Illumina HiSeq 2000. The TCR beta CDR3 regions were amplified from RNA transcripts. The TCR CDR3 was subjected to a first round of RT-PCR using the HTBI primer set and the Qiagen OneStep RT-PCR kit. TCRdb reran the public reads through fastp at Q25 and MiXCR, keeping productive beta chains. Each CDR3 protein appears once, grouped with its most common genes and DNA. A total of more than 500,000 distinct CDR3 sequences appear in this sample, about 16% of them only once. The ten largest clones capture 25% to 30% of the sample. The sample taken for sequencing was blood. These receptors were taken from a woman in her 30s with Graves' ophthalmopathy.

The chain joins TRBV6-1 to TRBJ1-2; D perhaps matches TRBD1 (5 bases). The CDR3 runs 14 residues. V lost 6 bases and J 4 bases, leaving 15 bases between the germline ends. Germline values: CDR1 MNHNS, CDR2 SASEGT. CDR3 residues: CASRADSGRYGYTF. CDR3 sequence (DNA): TGTGCCAGCAGAGCCGACAGTGGGCGCTATGGCTACACCTTC.

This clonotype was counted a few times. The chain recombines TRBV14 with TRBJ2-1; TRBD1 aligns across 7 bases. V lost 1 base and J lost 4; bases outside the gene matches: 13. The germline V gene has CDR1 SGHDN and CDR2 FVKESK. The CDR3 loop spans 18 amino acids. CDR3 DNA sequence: TGTGCCAGCAGCCAAGGACGCTGGGCCCAGGGGGATTACAATGAGCAGTTCTTC. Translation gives CASSQGRWAQGDYNEQFF.

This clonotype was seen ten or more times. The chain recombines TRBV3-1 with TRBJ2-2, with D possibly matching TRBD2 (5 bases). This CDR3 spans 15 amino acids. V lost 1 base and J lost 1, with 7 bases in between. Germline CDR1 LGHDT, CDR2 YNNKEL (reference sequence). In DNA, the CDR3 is TGTGCCAGCAGCCAAGGGAGCGGGAACACCGGGGAGCTGTTTTTT. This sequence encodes CASSQGSGNTGELFF.

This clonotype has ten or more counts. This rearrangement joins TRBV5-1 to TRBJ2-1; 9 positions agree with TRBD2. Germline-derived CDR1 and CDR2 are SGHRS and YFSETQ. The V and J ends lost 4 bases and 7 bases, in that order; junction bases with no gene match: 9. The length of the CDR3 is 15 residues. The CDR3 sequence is CASSLSGRRGNEQFF. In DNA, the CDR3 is TGCGCCAGCAGCCTTAGCGGGAGACGAGGAAATGAGCAGTTCTTC.

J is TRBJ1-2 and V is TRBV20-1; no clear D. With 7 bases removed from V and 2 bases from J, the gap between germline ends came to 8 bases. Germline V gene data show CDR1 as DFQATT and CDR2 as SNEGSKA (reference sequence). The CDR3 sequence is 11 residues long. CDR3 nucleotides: TGCAGTGGAGGGCCGAACTATGGCTACACCTTC. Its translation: CSGGPNYGYTF.

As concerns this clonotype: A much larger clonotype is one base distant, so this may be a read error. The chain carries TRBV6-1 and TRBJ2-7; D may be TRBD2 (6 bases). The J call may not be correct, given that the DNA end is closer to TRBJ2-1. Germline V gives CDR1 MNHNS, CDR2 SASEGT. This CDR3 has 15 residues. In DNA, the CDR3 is TGTGCCAGCAGTGATTTGGGACTGGTCTCCTACGAGCAGTTCTTC. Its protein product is CASSDLGLVSYEQFF.

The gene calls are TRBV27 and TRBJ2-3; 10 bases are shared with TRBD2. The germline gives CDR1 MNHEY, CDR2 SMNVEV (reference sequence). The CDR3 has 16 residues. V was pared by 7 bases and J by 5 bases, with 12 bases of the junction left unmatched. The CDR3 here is CASNLSPGLAKDTQYF. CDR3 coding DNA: TGTGCCAGCAACTTAAGTCCGGGACTAGCGAAAGATACGCAGTATTTT.

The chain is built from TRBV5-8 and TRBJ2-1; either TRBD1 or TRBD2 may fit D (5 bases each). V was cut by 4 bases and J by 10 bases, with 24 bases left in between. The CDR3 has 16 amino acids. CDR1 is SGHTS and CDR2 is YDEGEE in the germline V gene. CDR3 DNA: TGTGCCAGCAGCCGGTACGGGACCACCCCCGCGGAGGAGCAGTTCTTC. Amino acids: CASSRYGTTPAEEQFF.

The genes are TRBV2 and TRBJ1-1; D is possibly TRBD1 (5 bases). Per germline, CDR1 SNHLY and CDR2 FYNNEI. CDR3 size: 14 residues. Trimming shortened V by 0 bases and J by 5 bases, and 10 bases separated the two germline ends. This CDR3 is CASSEARGETEAFF. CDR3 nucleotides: TGTGCCAGCAGTGAAGCGCGGGGCGAAACTGAAGCTTTCTTT.

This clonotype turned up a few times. The CDR3: CASSPGATKLPLTYEQYF. In nucleotides, the CDR3 is TGTGCCAGTAGCCCAGGAGCGACTAAACTCCCACTTACCTACGAGCAGTACTTC. J is TRBJ2-7 and V is TRBV19; possibly TRBD2 for D (5 bases). Germline assignment: CDR1 LNHDA and CDR2 SQIVND (reference sequence). The CDR3 is 18 amino acids. V was shortened by 6 bases and J by 2 bases, with 26 bases between the two germline ends.

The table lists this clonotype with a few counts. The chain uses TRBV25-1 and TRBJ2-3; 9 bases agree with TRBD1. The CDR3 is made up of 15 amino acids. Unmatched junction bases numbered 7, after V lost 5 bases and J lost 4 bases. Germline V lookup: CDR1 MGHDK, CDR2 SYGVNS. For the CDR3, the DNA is TGTGCCAGCAGTCCCCCCGGGACAGGGTCAGATACGCAGTATTTT. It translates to CASSPPGTGSDTQYF.

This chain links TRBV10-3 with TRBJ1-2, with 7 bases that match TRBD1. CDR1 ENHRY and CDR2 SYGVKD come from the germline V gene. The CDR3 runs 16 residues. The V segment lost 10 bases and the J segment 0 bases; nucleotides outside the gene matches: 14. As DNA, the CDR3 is TGTGCCAGCTGGACGGTACAGGGGAGTTCTAACTATGGCTACACCTTC. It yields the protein CASWTVQGSSNYGYTF.

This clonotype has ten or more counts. The CDR3 reads CASMGGTEAFF. Written as DNA, the CDR3 is TGTGCCAGCATGGGTGGGACTGAAGCTTTCTTT. The chain couples TRBV28 to TRBJ1-1; D remains unclear. V was clipped by 7 bases and J by 5 bases, with 8 bases between them. The CDR3 covers 11 residues. CDR1 and CDR2 (germline): MDHEN, SYDVKM. The full variable domain, in which reference TRBV28 and TRBJ1-1 provide the parts outside the CDR3, is DVKVTQSSRYLVKRTGEKVFLECVQDMDHENMFWYRQDPGLGLRLIYFSYDVKMKEKGDIPEGYSVSREKKERFSLILESASTNQTSMYLCASMGGTEAFFGQGTRLTVV.

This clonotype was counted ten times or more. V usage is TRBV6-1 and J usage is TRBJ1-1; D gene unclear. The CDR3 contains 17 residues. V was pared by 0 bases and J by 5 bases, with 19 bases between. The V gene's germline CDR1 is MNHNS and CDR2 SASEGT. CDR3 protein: CASSEAEPVVLETEAFF. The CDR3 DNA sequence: TGTGCCAGCAGTGAAGCCGAACCGGTTGTATTAGAGACTGAAGCTTTCTTT.

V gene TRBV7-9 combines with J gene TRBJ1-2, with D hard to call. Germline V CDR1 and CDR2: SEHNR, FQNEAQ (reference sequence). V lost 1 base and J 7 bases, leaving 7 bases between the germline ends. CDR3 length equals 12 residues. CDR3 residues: CASSLVNGGYTF. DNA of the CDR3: TGTGCCAGCAGCTTAGTTAACGGTGGCTACACCTTC.

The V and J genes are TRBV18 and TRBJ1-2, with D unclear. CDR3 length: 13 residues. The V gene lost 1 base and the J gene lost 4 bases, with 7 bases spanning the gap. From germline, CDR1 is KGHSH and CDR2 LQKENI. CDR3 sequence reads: CASSPLERYGYTF. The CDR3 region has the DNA TGTGCCAGCTCACCACTCGAGCGCTATGGCTACACCTTC.

In DNA, the CDR3 is TGTGCCAGTAGTATGGGAGTGAACACCGGGGAGCTGTTTTTT. Residues: CASSMGVNTGELFF. The J gene is TRBJ2-2, the V gene TRBV19; D is perhaps TRBD2 (5 bases). The CDR3 runs 14 residues. CDR1 LNHDA and CDR2 SQIVND come from the germline V gene (reference sequence). The V end was cut by 3 bases, the J end by 1 base, with 6 bases between.

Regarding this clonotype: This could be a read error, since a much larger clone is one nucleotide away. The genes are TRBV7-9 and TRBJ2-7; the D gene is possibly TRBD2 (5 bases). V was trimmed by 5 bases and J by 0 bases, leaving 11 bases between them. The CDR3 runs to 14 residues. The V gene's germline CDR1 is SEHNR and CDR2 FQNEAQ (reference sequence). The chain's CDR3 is CASSPTSPSYEQYF. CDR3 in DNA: TGTGCCAGCAGCCCCACTAGTCCCTCCTACGAGCAGTACTTC.

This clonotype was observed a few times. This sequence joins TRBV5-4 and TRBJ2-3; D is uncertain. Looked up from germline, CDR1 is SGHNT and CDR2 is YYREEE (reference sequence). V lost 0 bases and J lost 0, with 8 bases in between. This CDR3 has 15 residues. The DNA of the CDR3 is TGTGCCAGCAGCTTGGGGCCTTCTAGCACAGATACGCAGTATTTT. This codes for CASSLGPSSTDTQYF.

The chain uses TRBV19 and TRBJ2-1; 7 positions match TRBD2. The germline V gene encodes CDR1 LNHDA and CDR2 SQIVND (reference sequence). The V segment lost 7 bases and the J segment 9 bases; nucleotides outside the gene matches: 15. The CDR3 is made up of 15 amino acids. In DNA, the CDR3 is TGTGCCAGTAAGATGGACGCGGGAGTCGTGTTTGAGCAGTTCTTC. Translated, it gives CASKMDAGVVFEQFF. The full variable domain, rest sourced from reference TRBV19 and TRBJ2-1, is DGGITQSPKYLFRKEGQNVTLSCEQNLNHDAMYWYRQDPGQGLRLIYYSQIVNDFQKGDIAEGYSVSREKKESFPLTVTSAQKNPTAFYLCASKMDAGVVFEQFFGPGTRLTVL.

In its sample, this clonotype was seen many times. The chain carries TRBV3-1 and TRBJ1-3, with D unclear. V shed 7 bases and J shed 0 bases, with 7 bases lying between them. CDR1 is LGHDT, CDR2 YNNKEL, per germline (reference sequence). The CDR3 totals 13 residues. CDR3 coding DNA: TGTGCCAGCACCGACACCTCTGGAAACACCATATATTTT. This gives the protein CASTDTSGNTIYF.

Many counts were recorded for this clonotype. The CDR3 DNA sequence: TGCAGTGCTACTTCTAGCGGATACAATGAGCAGTTCTTC. Residues: CSATSSGYNEQFF. V and J are TRBV20-1 and TRBJ2-1; TRBD2 matches 7 bases. Germline V gives CDR1 DFQATT, CDR2 SNEGSKA (reference sequence). Germline trimming cut 4 bases from V and 4 bases from J; bases unmatched to any gene: 4. The CDR3 has 13 amino acids.

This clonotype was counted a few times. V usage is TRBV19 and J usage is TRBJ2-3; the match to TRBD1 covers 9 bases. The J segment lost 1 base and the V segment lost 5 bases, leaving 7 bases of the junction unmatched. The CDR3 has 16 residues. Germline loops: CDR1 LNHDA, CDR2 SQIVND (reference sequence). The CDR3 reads CASSPGQGRGTDTQYF. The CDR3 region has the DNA TGTGCCAGTAGTCCGGGACAGGGTCGGGGCACAGATACGCAGTATTTT.

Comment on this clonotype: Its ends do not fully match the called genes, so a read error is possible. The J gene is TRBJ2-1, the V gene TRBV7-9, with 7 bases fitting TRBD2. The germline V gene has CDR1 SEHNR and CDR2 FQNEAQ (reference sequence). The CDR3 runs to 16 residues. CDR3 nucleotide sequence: TGTGTCAGCAGCTTAGATTTTAGCGGGTCAACTAGGAAGCAGTTCTTC. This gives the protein CVSSLDFSGSTRKQFF.

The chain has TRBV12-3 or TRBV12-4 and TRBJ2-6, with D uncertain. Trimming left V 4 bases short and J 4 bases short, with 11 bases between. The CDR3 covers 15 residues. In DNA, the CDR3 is TGTGCCAGCAGTTCTAGAAGACGCGGGGCCAACGTCCTGACTTTC. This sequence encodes CASSSRRRGANVLTF.

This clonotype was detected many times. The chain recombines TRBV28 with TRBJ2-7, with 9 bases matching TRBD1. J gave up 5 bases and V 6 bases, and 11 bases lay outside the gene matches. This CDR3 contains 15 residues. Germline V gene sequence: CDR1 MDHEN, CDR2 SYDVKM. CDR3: CASSSFRDRENEQYF. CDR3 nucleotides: TGTGCCAGCAGCTCTTTCCGGGACAGGGAGAACGAGCAGTACTTC.

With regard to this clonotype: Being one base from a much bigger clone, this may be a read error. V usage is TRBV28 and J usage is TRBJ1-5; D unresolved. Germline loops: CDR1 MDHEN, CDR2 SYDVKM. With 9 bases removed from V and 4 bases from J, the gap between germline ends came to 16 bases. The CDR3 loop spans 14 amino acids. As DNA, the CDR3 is TGTGCCAGAGGCCCATTGGGGTTTAATCAGCCCCAGCATTTT. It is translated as CARGPLGFNQPQHF.